These 28 T cell receptor beta chains originate from one sample sequenced in a study of CD8 T cells in Susac syndrome. cDNA came from approximately 0.5 to 1 ug RNA primed by random hexamers. From the immunoSEQ multiplex PCR reads, TCRdb called clonotypes with MiXCR, one entry per CDR3 protein. The profile shows a few hundred thousand distinct CDR3 sequences, around 90% of them singletons. The sequencing sample was made of CD4+ T cells from PBMCs. The receptors come from a human donor with multiple sclerosis.

The rearrangement links TRBV19 to TRBJ2-1, with TRBD2 matching over 9 bases. The CDR3 is 16 amino acids. Germline V gene sequence: CDR1 LNHDA, CDR2 SQIVND (reference sequence). The V gene end was trimmed by 5 bases and the J gene end by 0 bases; junction bases not matched to a gene: 5. CDR3 amino acids: CASSVAGGVSYNEQFF. The CDR3 region has the DNA TGTGCCAGTAGTGTGGCGGGAGGGGTCTCCTACAATGAGCAGTTCTTC.

The chain couples TRBV12-3 or TRBV12-4 to TRBJ2-3; TRBD2 matches 13 bases. The CDR3 consists of 16 residues. The J segment lost 1 base and the V segment lost 7 bases, leaving 5 bases of the junction unmatched. CDR3 coding DNA: TGTGCCAGCACCTCGGGACTAGCGGGGCGCACAGATACGCAGTATTTT. It codes for CASTSGLAGRTDTQYF.

In nucleotides, the CDR3 is TGTGCCAGCAGCTGGACCGGGACTAGTTCGAAAGATACGCAGTATTTT. Its translation: CASSWTGTSSKDTQYF. The chain is built from TRBV7-3 and TRBJ2-3; 8 nucleotides align to TRBD2. Germline trimming cut 4 bases from V and 5 bases from J; bases unmatched to any gene: 11. The CDR3 sequence is 16 residues long. Germline assignment: CDR1 SGHTA and CDR2 FQGTGA.

The chain links TRBV4-2 to TRBJ2-4, with 10 bases matching TRBD2. Germline-derived CDR1 and CDR2 are LGHNA and YNFKEQ. This CDR3 is 15 amino acids long. V lost 2 bases to trimming and J lost 8 bases; unmatched junction nucleotides: 6. CDR3: CASSQKRGGRDIQYF. The DNA for the CDR3 is TGTGCCAGCAGCCAAAAGCGGGGGGGCAGGGACATTCAGTACTTC.

The chain joins TRBV18 to TRBJ1-4; no firm D call. The CDR3 consists of 13 residues. Per germline, CDR1 KGHSH and CDR2 LQKENI. Trimming pared 3 bases from V and 6 bases from J, leaving 8 bases between. The chain's CDR3 is CASSPYSYEKLFF. The DNA of the CDR3 is TGTGCCAGCTCACCGTACAGTTATGAAAAACTGTTTTTT.

This sequence joins TRBV29-1 and TRBJ1-1; D gene unclear. Germline-derived CDR1 and CDR2 are SQVTM and ANQGSEA. V was clipped by 8 bases and J by 1 base, with 14 bases between them. CDR3 length: 13 amino acids. CDR3 in DNA: TGCAGCACTGGGTTCAGCCAGAACACTGAAGCTTTCTTT. Amino acids: CSTGFSQNTEAFF.

V gene TRBV6-2 or TRBV6-3 combines with J gene TRBJ2-3; the match to TRBD2 covers 8 bases. The CDR3 spans 17 residues. V lost 9 bases and J lost 2; bases outside the gene matches: 16. CDR1 is MNHEY and CDR2 is SVGEGT in the germline V gene. DNA of the CDR3: TGTGCCAGTCTGTCCGCGGGGGGTTCAGTATTCACAGATACGCAGTATTTT. This codes for CASLSAGGSVFTDTQYF.

The chain links TRBV30 to TRBJ2-2; the match to TRBD1 covers 7 bases. CDR1 is GTSNPN, CDR2 SVGIG, per germline (reference sequence). This CDR3 region has 13 residues. V trimming: 3 bases; J trimming: 5 bases; junction bases outside the gene matches: 3. CDR3 DNA sequence: TGTGCCTGGAGCGACAGGGCGACCGGGGAGCTGTTTTTT. This gives the protein CAWSDRATGELFF.

This clonotype has a single count. The chain employs TRBV29-1 and TRBJ2-2; 15 bases fit TRBD2. V was clipped by 4 bases and J by 0 bases; unmatched bases: 3. The CDR3 contains 17 residues. Looked up from germline, CDR1 is SQVTM and CDR2 is ANQGSEA. The CDR3 protein is CSVGGLAGGSNTGELFF. DNA of the CDR3: TGCAGCGTTGGAGGACTAGCGGGAGGGTCGAACACCGGGGAGCTGTTTTTT.

The chain joins TRBV12-3 or TRBV12-4 to TRBJ2-3, with D possibly matching TRBD1 (5 bases). The CDR3 length is 12 residues. V lost 7 bases and J lost 6, with 11 bases in between. CDR3 amino acids: CASTPAGDTQYF. Here the CDR3 DNA reads TGTGCCAGCACCCCTGCAGGGGATACGCAGTATTTT.

J is TRBJ1-2 and V is TRBV7-9; the D is unclear. Trimming removed 5 bases at V and 2 bases at J, with 15 bases between. The CDR3 spans 15 residues. Germline CDR1 and CDR2: SEHNR and FQNEAQ (reference sequence). This chain's CDR3 is CASSPVAGGNYGYTF. CDR3 in DNA: TGTGCCAGCAGCCCCGTTGCAGGCGGGAACTATGGCTACACCTTC.

The chain joins TRBV12-3 or TRBV12-4 to TRBJ1-1; 7 bases match TRBD1. The V segment lost 7 bases and the J segment 0 bases; nucleotides outside the gene matches: 8. This CDR3 contains 15 residues. The CDR3 protein is CASNKDRAMNTEAFF. CDR3 DNA: TGTGCCAGCAATAAAGACAGGGCTATGAACACTGAAGCTTTCTTT.

The rearrangement joins TRBV10-3 to TRBJ2-6, with TRBD1 matching 10 bases. The CDR3 length is 17 residues. V trimming: 6 bases; J trimming: 2 bases; junction bases outside the gene matches: 7. The germline V gene encodes CDR1 ENHRY and CDR2 SYGVKD. The CDR3 sequence is CAIRPGTGEAGANVLTF. The CDR3 nucleotides are TGTGCCATCAGACCCGGGACAGGGGAGGCTGGGGCCAACGTCCTGACTTTC.

This clonotype showed up just once. V usage is TRBV7-2 and J usage is TRBJ2-2, with D tentatively TRBD2 (6 bases). The CDR3 runs to 15 residues. V lost 5 bases, J lost 6 bases, and 16 bases lay in between. Germline loops: CDR1 SGHTA, CDR2 FQGNSA. CDR3 protein: CASSRSGSEAGELFF. The CDR3 DNA sequence: TGTGCCAGCAGCCGTAGCGGAAGTGAGGCCGGGGAGCTGTTTTTT.

The V gene is TRBV12-3 or TRBV12-4, the J gene TRBJ2-3; D ambiguous. V was cut by 1 base and J by 4 bases, with 21 bases left in between. The length of the CDR3 is 18 residues. The CDR3, as DNA: TGTGCCAGCAGTTTAGAAGCCTCCGATCGACGAGGTGCAGATACGCAGTATTTT. Translated, it gives CASSLEASDRRGADTQYF.

The CDR3 nucleotides read TGTGCCAGTAGTGAGACAGGGGTGCCCTACAATGAGCAGTTCTTC. Encoded protein: CASSETGVPYNEQFF. The chain employs TRBV19 and TRBJ2-1; 8 bases match TRBD1. The CDR3 extends over 15 amino acids. Germline-derived CDR1 and CDR2 are LNHDA and SQIVND (reference sequence). Trimming took 5 bases from V and 2 from J; bases not matched to a gene: 5.

V is TRBV6-2 or TRBV6-3 and J is TRBJ1-2; D remains ambiguous. From germline, CDR1 is MNHEY and CDR2 SVGEGT. Trimming pared 6 bases from V and 2 bases from J, leaving 19 bases between. This CDR3 has 16 residues. CDR3 amino acids: CASSSYEGKGNYGYTF. CDR3 DNA: TGTGCCAGCAGCTCCTACGAGGGCAAAGGGAACTATGGCTACACCTTC.

This chain joins TRBV19 and TRBJ1-6; TRBD1 might be the D (5 bases). This CDR3 region has 16 residues. The V gene lost 10 bases and the J gene lost 6 bases, with 22 bases spanning the gap. CDR1 is LNHDA, CDR2 SQIVND, per germline (reference sequence). The CDR3 loop is CATRREAQGGNSPLHF. CDR3 DNA sequence: TGTGCCACCCGGAGGGAGGCCCAGGGTGGTAATTCACCCCTCCACTTT.

The rearrangement uses TRBV2 and TRBJ2-7; no definite D call. The CDR3 totals 14 residues. Germline V lookup: CDR1 SNHLY, CDR2 FYNNEI. The V end was cut by 5 bases, the J end by 2 bases, with 13 bases between. The CDR3 region has the DNA TGTGCCAGCAGTAGCAATAATCCCCCCTACGAGCAGTACTTC. Amino acid sequence: CASSSNNPPYEQYF.

The chain links TRBV6-2 or TRBV6-3 to TRBJ2-3; D may be TRBD2 (5 bases). Germline loops: CDR1 MNHEY, CDR2 SVGEGT. This CDR3 is 13 amino acids long. V was cut by 6 bases and J by 5 bases, with 12 bases left in between. For the CDR3, the DNA is TGTGCCAGCAGCCGACGGGGAGAAGATACGCAGTATTTT. It codes for CASSRRGEDTQYF.

This sequence joins TRBV6-2 or TRBV6-3 and TRBJ1-2; tentatively, D is TRBD1 (6 bases). V lost 6 bases and J 8 bases, leaving 16 bases between the germline ends. In germline, CDR1 is MNHEY, CDR2 SVGEGT. The CDR3 length is 13 residues. This CDR3 reads CASRISQGGGYTF. The CDR3 DNA sequence: TGTGCCAGCAGAATATCACAGGGTGGAGGCTACACCTTC.

The CDR3 spells CASSSLAGAGYNEQFF. CDR3 DNA sequence: TGTGCCAGCAGTTCTCTAGCGGGAGCCGGCTACAATGAGCAGTTCTTC. This chain links TRBV6-4 with TRBJ2-1; 10 nucleotides line up with TRBD2. The CDR3 runs to 16 residues. Germline V gene lookup returns CDR1 MRHNA and CDR2 SNTAGT. J gave up 3 bases and V 5 bases, and 7 bases lay outside the gene matches.

The genes are TRBV4-2 and TRBJ1-1; D not resolved. The CDR3 totals 13 residues. Trimming removed 1 base at V and 4 bases at J, with 7 bases between. CDR1 is LGHNA and CDR2 is YNFKEQ in the germline V gene. As DNA, the CDR3 is TGTGCCAGCAGCCAAGTACACCGCACTGAAGCTTTCTTT. Protein: CASSQVHRTEAFF.

The chain carries TRBV4-3 and TRBJ2-3, with 12 bases lining up with TRBD1. The CDR3 has 16 residues. The V segment lost 3 bases and the J segment 2 bases; nucleotides outside the gene matches: 3. Germline V gene sequence: CDR1 LGHNA, CDR2 YSLEER. CDR3 loop: CASSHTGQGATDTQYF. CDR3 DNA: TGCGCCAGCAGCCACACGGGACAGGGGGCCACAGATACGCAGTATTTT.

A single count supports this clonotype. The CDR3 is CASRWGTGELFF. The CDR3 bases are TGTGCCAGTAGATGGGGGACCGGGGAGCTGTTTTTT. The chain joins TRBV19 to TRBJ2-2; D is perhaps TRBD1 or TRBD2 (5 bases each). V was shortened by 6 bases and J by 5 bases, with 7 bases between the two germline ends. CDR1 and CDR2 from the germline V gene are LNHDA and SQIVND (reference sequence). The CDR3 contains 12 residues.

In this sample, this clonotype turned up once. The gene calls are TRBV5-4 and TRBJ2-3; D gene uncertain. V lost 2 bases and J 6 bases, leaving 10 bases between the germline ends. The CDR3 runs to 13 residues. Germline V lookup: CDR1 SGHNT, CDR2 YYREEE (reference sequence). The CDR3 region has the DNA TGTGCCAGCAGCTTTAACGCTGACGATACGCAGTATTTT. This codes for CASSFNADDTQYF.

This clonotype has only one observation. The chain carries TRBV20-1 and TRBJ2-2; D gene ambiguous. Deletions cut 6 bases from V and 5 bases from J, with 10 bases between. The CDR3 consists of 12 residues. Per germline, CDR1 DFQATT and CDR2 SNEGSKA (reference sequence). The CDR3 region has the DNA TGCAGTGCCAGCGTTCGGACCGGGGAGCTGTTTTTT. Translating it yields CSASVRTGELFF.

The chain has TRBV18 and TRBJ2-1; D is undetermined. Germline V gene lookup returns CDR1 KGHSH and CDR2 LQKENI. This CDR3 is 14 amino acids long. V lost 6 bases and J lost 8, with 17 bases in between. The CDR3 bases are TGTGCCAGCTCTCCTAGACTCCGAGGCGATGAGCAGTTCTTC. Protein sequence: CASSPRLRGDEQFF.